A single sample gave rise to the 28 T cell receptor beta chains below, sequenced in a study of Tregs in tolerant kidney transplant recipients. Related graft donors supplied nonmyeloablative bone marrow transplants, and mixed chimerism was transient. Clones were read by immunoSEQ multiplex PCR, and TCRdb kept only the in-frame ones, dropping some. The sample lists about 81,000 clones, roughly 90% occurring once. Source: CD4+ T cells from blood (PBMCs), taken 24 months after the transplant. The receptors were gathered from a human patient who received a combined kidney and bone marrow transplant. The graft donor may have given rise to some T cells.

The chain employs TRBV5-1 and TRBJ2-7; D may be TRBD2 (6 bases). V was pared by 5 bases and J by 4 bases, with 13 bases between. The CDR3 is made up of 13 amino acids. Germline V gene lookup returns CDR1 SGHRS and CDR2 YFSETQ. CDR3 residues: CASSTGLQYEQYF. For the CDR3, the DNA is TGCGCCAGCAGTACGGGACTCCAGTACGAGCAGTACTTC.

The chain employs TRBV7-2 and TRBJ2-3; TRBD2 agrees at 8 bases. The CDR3 has 15 amino acids. Germline loops: CDR1 SGHTA, CDR2 FQGNSA. With 5 bases clipped from V and 7 bases from J, the junction kept 11 bases outside the gene matches. The CDR3 region has the DNA TGTGCCAGCAGCGATGCGGGGGGCCAAAGGAATACGCAGTATTTT. Translated, it gives CASSDAGGQRNTQYF. Full variable domain (outside the CDR3, taken from reference TRBV7-2 and TRBJ2-3): GAGVSQSPSNKVTEKGKDVELRCDPISGHTALYWYRQSLGQGLEFLIYFQGNSAPDKSGLPSDRFSAERTGGSVSTLTIQRTQQEDSAVYLCASSDAGGQRNTQYFGPGTRLTVL.

The chain recombines TRBV6-1 with TRBJ2-1; 7 positions agree with TRBD2. The CDR3 totals 15 residues. Trimming took 2 bases from V and 2 from J; bases not matched to a gene: 3. Germline assignment: CDR1 MNHNS and CDR2 SASEGT. The CDR3 DNA follows: TGTGCCAGCAGTGAATTTGCGGGGGCCTACAATGAGCAGTTCTTC. Translation gives CASSEFAGAYNEQFF.

This clone came up a few times. This sequence joins TRBV18 and TRBJ1-1; the D is unclear. The CDR3 runs 15 residues. Germline CDR1 reads KGHSH; CDR2 reads LQKENI. V was cut by 2 bases and J by 0 bases, with 10 bases left in between. The DNA of the CDR3 is TGTGCCAGCTCACCAAGCACGGACTTGAACACTGAAGCTTTCTTT. Its translation: CASSPSTDLNTEAFF.

The V call is TRBV28, the J call TRBJ2-7; 8 bases map to TRBD1. Germline CDR1 reads MDHEN; CDR2 reads SYDVKM. V was clipped by 3 bases and J by 2 bases; unmatched bases: 6. The length of the CDR3 is 15 residues. The CDR3 sequence is CASSFDQDRAYEQYF. CDR3 sequence (DNA): TGTGCCAGCAGTTTCGACCAGGACAGGGCCTACGAGCAGTACTTC.

The rearrangement uses TRBV19 and TRBJ2-7; 9 bases map to TRBD2. Germline V CDR1 and CDR2: LNHDA, SQIVND (reference sequence). V was clipped by 3 bases and J by 3 bases; unmatched bases: 6. The CDR3 consists of 15 residues. CDR3 sequence: CASSMVAGEFYEQYF. DNA of the CDR3: TGTGCCAGTAGTATGGTAGCGGGGGAATTCTACGAGCAGTACTTC. The entire variable domain, with the rest obtained from reference TRBV19 and TRBJ2-7, is as follows: DGGITQSPKYLFRKEGQNVTLSCEQNLNHDAMYWYRQDPGQGLRLIYYSQIVNDFQKGDIAEGYSVSREKKESFPLTVTSAQKNPTAFYLCASSMVAGEFYEQYFGPGTRLTVT.

This clone was observed once. Distinct nucleotide sequences in the sample also encode this CDR3. The chain has TRBV10-2 and TRBJ1-6; D remains unclear. Germline V gene sequence: CDR1 WSHSY, CDR2 SAAADI. CDR3 length equals 13 residues. With 10 bases removed from V and 7 bases from J, the gap between germline ends came to 14 bases. CDR3 nucleotide sequence: TGCGCCACCGAGGTATCGAAAAATTCACCCCTCCACTTT. Translated: CATEVSKNSPLHF.

The rearrangement links TRBV5-3 to TRBJ1-4; 8 nucleotides match TRBD1. TRBV5-3 is an ORF, and what it does is uncertain. The CDR3 is made up of 16 amino acids. V dropped 1 base and J dropped 3; count of bases not matched to a gene: 5. CDR3: CARSLTDRGANEKLFF. The CDR3 DNA sequence: TGTGCCAGAAGCTTGACCGACAGGGGTGCTAATGAAAAACTGTTTTTT.

The chain recombines TRBV7-2 with TRBJ2-5, with a tentative D call TRBD2 (7 bases). The CDR3 is 14 amino acids. Trimming removed 0 bases at V and 5 bases at J, with 10 bases between. Germline CDR1 reads SGHTA; CDR2 reads FQGNSA. The CDR3 DNA follows: TGTGCCAGCAGCTTAGCGGGGGGGCTGGAGACCCAGTACTTC. Translated: CASSLAGGLETQYF.

This sequence joins TRBV4-3 and TRBJ1-4; 11 nucleotides agree with TRBD1. The V gene's germline CDR1 is LGHNA and CDR2 YSLEER. CDR3 length: 16 residues. V gave up 0 bases and J gave up 8 bases; unmatched junction bases: 5. The CDR3 DNA reads TGCGCCAGCAGCCAAGATTACCGGACAGGGGGCGAAAAACTGTTTTTT. As protein: CASSQDYRTGGEKLFF.

The chain recombines TRBV4-1 with TRBJ1-1; TRBD1 might be the D (5 bases). With 3 bases removed from V and 5 bases from J, the gap between germline ends came to 25 bases. CDR1 is MGHRA and CDR2 is YSYEKL in the germline V gene. There are 18 residues in the CDR3. The CDR3 nucleotides read TGCGCCAGCAGCCACGGGGCCCCGTTAGGGAGGGTGGTTACTGAAGCTTTCTTT. Protein product: CASSHGAPLGRVVTEAFF.

V gene TRBV7-3 combines with J gene TRBJ2-2; TRBD2 aligns across 15 bases. CDR1 SGHTA and CDR2 FQGTGA come from the germline V gene. The CDR3 spans 17 residues. V shed 5 bases and J 4 bases; nucleotides not matched to a gene: 5. The CDR3: CASSRTSGRVTTGELFF. The CDR3 DNA is TGTGCCAGCAGCCGGACTAGCGGGAGGGTGACCACCGGGGAGCTGTTTTTT.

J is TRBJ1-1 and V is TRBV7-9, with 7 bases aligning to TRBD1. There are 13 residues in the CDR3. With V trimmed by 5 bases and J by 7 bases, 7 bases remained unmatched. The germline V gene has CDR1 SEHNR and CDR2 FQNEAQ (reference sequence). CDR3 DNA sequence: TGTGCCAGCAGCCGAGCCGGGACAGATGAAGCTTTCTTT. Its translation: CASSRAGTDEAFF. The full variable domain, with the rest looked up from reference TRBV7-9 and TRBJ1-1, is DTGVSQNPRHKITKRGQNVTFRCDPISEHNRLYWYRQTLGQGPEFLTYFQNEAQLEKSRLLSDRFSAERPKGSFSTLEIQRTEQGDSAMYLCASSRAGTDEAFFGQGTRLTVV.

The table lists this clone with a count of one. The chain joins TRBV7-9 to TRBJ1-1; 8 bases are shared with TRBD1. Germline-derived CDR1 and CDR2 are SEHNR and FQNEAQ (reference sequence). The trim removed 6 bases at V and 5 bases at J, leaving 8 bases unmatched. The CDR3 is made up of 14 amino acids. CDR3 DNA: TGTGCCAGCAGAAGACAGGGGCGGGTGACTGAAGCTTTCTTT. Its protein product is CASRRQGRVTEAFF.

The V call is TRBV7-9, the J call TRBJ1-4; possible D gene TRBD1, 5 bases. The ends were cut back, 3 bases at V and 12 bases at J, with 17 bases in the middle. This CDR3 is built from 14 residues. Germline loops: CDR1 SEHNR, CDR2 FQNEAQ (reference sequence). CDR3 bases: TGTGCCAGCAGCTTCGGGGGTAGCGGCTCGGAACTGTTTTTT. Its translation: CASSFGGSGSELFF.

The gene calls are TRBV5-6 and TRBJ1-2; 7 nucleotides align to TRBD1. Germline V gene sequence: CDR1 SGHDT, CDR2 YYEEEE. This CDR3 contains 14 residues. Germline trimming cut 0 bases from V and 7 bases from J; bases unmatched to any gene: 6. Here the CDR3 DNA reads TGTGCCAGCAGCTTGGGTTTCACAGGGGTTGGCTACACCTTC. It yields the protein CASSLGFTGVGYTF. The entire variable domain, with the rest obtained from reference TRBV5-6 and TRBJ1-2, is as follows: DAGVTQSPTHLIKTRGQQVTLRCSPKSGHDTVSWYQQALGQGPQFIFQYYEEEERQRGNFPDRFSGHQFPNYSSELNVNALLLGDSALYLCASSLGFTGVGYTFGSGTRLTVV.

This clone was seen just once. The chain links TRBV30 to TRBJ2-7, with 8 nucleotides matching TRBD2. The V and J ends lost 4 bases and 2 bases, in that order; junction bases with no gene match: 7. Germline CDR1 reads GTSNPN; CDR2 reads SVGIG (reference sequence). CDR3 size: 14 residues. The CDR3 protein is CAWTPGLDTYEQYF. The CDR3 DNA follows: TGTGCCTGGACCCCGGGACTAGACACCTACGAGCAGTACTTC.

The V and J genes are TRBV7-2 and TRBJ2-5, with unresolved D. V was cut by 4 bases and J by 0 bases, with 9 bases left in between. Germline lookup yields CDR1 SGHTA and CDR2 FQGNSA. CDR3 length equals 14 residues. The CDR3 spells CASSYWRHQETQYF. DNA for the CDR3: TGTGCCAGCAGCTATTGGAGACACCAAGAGACCCAGTACTTC. The full variable domain, with the rest looked up from reference TRBV7-2 and TRBJ2-5, is GAGVSQSPSNKVTEKGKDVELRCDPISGHTALYWYRQSLGQGLEFLIYFQGNSAPDKSGLPSDRFSAERTGGSVSTLTIQRTQQEDSAVYLCASSYWRHQETQYFGPGTRLLVL.

This chain uses TRBV19 with TRBJ1-5, with D perhaps TRBD1 (5 bases). Trimming removed 0 bases at V and 1 base at J, with 10 bases between. CDR1 LNHDA and CDR2 SQIVND come from the germline V gene (reference sequence). The CDR3 is 16 amino acids. The CDR3 DNA reads as TGTGCCAGTAGTATAGACGGGGGTTTGAGCAATCAGCCCCAGCATTTT. Its translation: CASSIDGGLSNQPQHF.

The rearrangement joins TRBV5-4 to TRBJ2-5; a possible D gene is TRBD2 (5 bases). CDR3 length: 11 residues. Looked up from germline, CDR1 is SGHNT and CDR2 is YYREEE (reference sequence). The V and J ends lost 7 bases and 4 bases respectively, with 8 bases between them. This CDR3 reads CASGGGETQYF. Written as DNA, the CDR3 is TGTGCCAGCGGTGGAGGAGAGACCCAGTACTTC.

The CDR3 sequence: CASSRTSGIYEQYF. For the CDR3, the DNA is TGTGCCAGCAGCCGGACTAGCGGGATCTACGAGCAGTACTTC. The chain couples TRBV14 to TRBJ2-7, with TRBD2 matching over 12 bases. This CDR3 is 14 amino acids long. Germline V gives CDR1 SGHDN, CDR2 FVKESK. V gave up 4 bases and J gave up 3 bases; unmatched junction bases: 1.

The rearrangement joins TRBV11-2 to TRBJ1-1; TRBD1 matches 8 bases. The ends lost 4 bases at V and 4 bases at J; junction bases unmatched: 5. The CDR3 runs to 14 residues. Germline V gives CDR1 SGHAT, CDR2 FQNNGV. CDR3 nucleotides: TGTGCCAGCAGCTCAAACACAGGGGGCACTGAAGCTTTCTTT. It is translated as CASSSNTGGTEAFF. Using reference TRBV11-2 and TRBJ1-1 for the parts outside the CDR3, the full variable domain is EAGVAQSPRYKIIEKRQSVAFWCNPISGHATLYWYQQILGQGPKLLIQFQNNGVVDDSQLPKDRFSAERLKGVDSTLKIQPAKLEDSAVYLCASSSNTGGTEAFFGQGTRLTVV.

This clone was observed once. The V gene is TRBV5-1, the J gene TRBJ2-5, with TRBD2 as a possible D gene (6 bases). The CDR3 loop spans 17 amino acids. Germline lookup yields CDR1 SGHRS and CDR2 YFSETQ. The ends were cut back, 7 bases at V and 5 bases at J, with 27 bases in the middle. This CDR3 is CASVEGRAGTHTETQYF. In DNA form, the CDR3 reads TGCGCCAGCGTGGAAGGGAGAGCCGGGACTCATACGGAGACCCAGTACTTC.

V and J are TRBV10-3 and TRBJ2-7, with a possible D match to TRBD1 (6 bases). CDR1 and CDR2 from the germline V gene are ENHRY and SYGVKD. Between the trimmed V and J ends, which lost 6 bases and 6 bases, there was a span of 21 bases. The CDR3 runs to 15 residues. The CDR3 DNA reads TGTGCCATCAGCCGGACAGCTATTAATGGAGGCGAGCAGTACTTC. Translated: CAISRTAINGGEQYF.

The V call is TRBV12-5, the J call TRBJ1-1; D possibly corresponds to TRBD1 (6 bases). Germline CDR1 LGHNT, CDR2 FRNRAP. This CDR3 has 16 amino acids. Trimming took off 2 bases at V and 3 bases at J, with 16 bases between the two ends. The CDR3 protein is CASGLPPQGGYTEAFF. CDR3 sequence (DNA): TGTGCTAGTGGTTTGCCCCCACAGGGAGGGTACACTGAAGCTTTCTTT.

The chain employs TRBV7-3 and TRBJ2-7; 8 bases align to TRBD1. J was trimmed by 4 bases and V by 3 bases; bases with no gene match: 8. The germline V gene encodes CDR1 SGHTA and CDR2 FQGTGA. There are 15 residues in the CDR3. The CDR3 spells CASSLRSGQEYEQYF. In DNA form, the CDR3 reads TGTGCCAGCAGCTTGAGGTCGGGACAGGAATACGAGCAGTACTTC.

The J gene is TRBJ1-1, the V gene TRBV29-1, with TRBD1 as a possible D gene (6 bases). Germline V lookup: CDR1 SQVTM, CDR2 ANQGSEA. The V gene lost 7 bases and the J gene lost 0 bases, with 18 bases spanning the gap. The CDR3 runs 15 residues. DNA of the CDR3: TGCAGCGCTGGGACAAGGGCCTCCATGAACACTGAAGCTTTCTTT. Protein: CSAGTRASMNTEAFF.

The chain links TRBV6-5 to TRBJ2-7; D unresolved. Trimming stripped 2 bases from V and 6 bases from J, with 5 bases between. This CDR3 spans 11 amino acids. From germline, CDR1 is MNHEY and CDR2 SVGAGI. CDR3 in DNA: TGTGCCAGCAGTTACAGAGGCGAGCAGTACTTC. It is translated as CASSYRGEQYF.